Shown below are 11 T cell receptor beta chains from a single sample sequenced in a study of regulatory dendritic cells for organ transplantation (dated by TCRdb to about 2017). The method was the immunoSEQ multiplex PCR assay. TCRdb mirrors the immuneACCESS table, restricted to in-frame sequences. Some clones are absent from its copies; in checked studies, under half trace to an unresolved V gene, and the reason for the others is unknown. The sample table lists about 4,000 clones, 71% of them with a count of one. The ten largest clonotypes hold 20% to 25% of the sample. Their cognate antigens are unknown. Sorted T cell subsets were CFSE-labeled and co-cultured for around five days with allogeneic regulatory or mature dendritic cells at a 1:10 DC:T ratio. Sequencing was carried out using memory CD8+ T cells from blood cultured with dendritic cells. In the paper's terms, the cell subset or site label means: CD45RO+ memory T cells. The source is a human donor in good health.

The gene calls are TRBV7-9 and TRBJ1-2; D remains unclear. V lost 5 bases and J lost 1, with 8 bases in between. The CDR3 covers 13 residues. CDR1 and CDR2 from the germline V gene are SEHNR and FQNEAQ (reference sequence). The CDR3: CASSGRLNYGYTF. CDR3 DNA sequence: TGTGCCAGCAGCGGCCGGCTTAACTATGGCTACACCTTC.

The rearrangement joins TRBV7-8 to TRBJ1-5; a weak D match, TRBD1 (6 bases). This CDR3 has 13 amino acids. Germline V gene sequence: CDR1 SGHVS, CDR2 FQNEAQ. Trimming pared 8 bases from V and 6 bases from J, leaving 14 bases between. The CDR3 DNA reads as TGTGCCAGCTTCGAGGGGGGCTCTCAGCCCCAGCATTTT. Its translation: CASFEGGSQPQHF.

The chain has TRBV7-9 and TRBJ2-5, with 8 bases fitting TRBD1. V dropped 1 base and J dropped 6; count of bases not matched to a gene: 7. The CDR3 sequence is 15 residues long. The germline CDR1 and CDR2 sequences are SEHNR and FQNEAQ (reference sequence). The CDR3 reads CASSLGAGGSKTQYF. CDR3 DNA sequence: TGTGCCAGCAGCTTAGGAGCAGGGGGCTCGAAGACCCAGTACTTC.

The V gene is TRBV27, the J gene TRBJ1-2, with 7 bases lining up with TRBD1. V lost 5 bases and J lost 4; bases outside the gene matches: 10. The CDR3 runs 15 residues. Germline values: CDR1 MNHEY, CDR2 SMNVEV (reference sequence). CDR3 loop: CASSPGGGSGYGYTF. The CDR3, as DNA: TGTGCCAGCAGTCCAGGGGGGGGTTCTGGCTATGGCTACACCTTC.

This clone was seen only a few times. V usage is TRBV11-2 and J usage is TRBJ2-1; 13 nucleotides line up with TRBD2. The CDR3 sequence is 15 residues long. V shed 7 bases, J shed 2 bases, and the junction held 2 bases outside the gene matches. CDR1 and CDR2 from the germline V gene are SGHAT and FQNNGV. CDR3 sequence (DNA): TGTGCCAGCAAGGGACTAGCGGGGACCTACAATGAGCAGTTCTTC. Translation: CASKGLAGTYNEQFF.

This chain links TRBV6-5 with TRBJ2-7, with TRBD2 as a possible D gene (7 bases). The CDR3 spans 16 residues. Germline V gene data show CDR1 as MNHEY and CDR2 as SVGAGI. V was pared by 6 bases and J by 7 bases, with 25 bases between. In DNA form, the CDR3 reads TGTGCCAGCAGATACGAGGGGGGGGCAGGATCGGAAGAGCAGTACTTC. Protein sequence: CASRYEGGAGSEEQYF.

This clone was seen more than once but under ten times. The chain has TRBV5-4 and TRBJ2-5, with TRBD2 identical over 14 bases. With 4 bases clipped from V and 5 bases from J, the junction kept 16 bases outside the gene matches. The CDR3 has 19 residues. Germline V gene data show CDR1 as SGHNT and CDR2 as YYREEE (reference sequence). DNA for the CDR3: TGTGCCAGCAGCACGGATGTGGGACTAGCGGGGGCCCCAAGGGAGACCCAGTACTTC. Translation: CASSTDVGLAGAPRETQYF.

The CDR3 bases are TGTGCCAGCAGTTCTACCGGACAGCAAGAGACCCAGTACTTC. It is translated as CASSSTGQQETQYF. V is TRBV28 and J is TRBJ2-5, with TRBD1 as a possible D gene (6 bases). V was trimmed by 4 bases and J by 2 bases, leaving 11 bases between them. CDR1 and CDR2 from the germline V gene are MDHEN and SYDVKM. This CDR3 spans 14 amino acids.

This clone was observed a handful of times. The chain uses TRBV19 and TRBJ1-1; D possibly corresponds to TRBD1 (5 bases). This CDR3 comprises 13 residues. In germline, CDR1 is LNHDA, CDR2 SQIVND (reference sequence). V dropped 5 bases and J dropped 4 bases, with 11 bases sitting between them. This chain's CDR3 is CASSQGFRTEAFF. Written as DNA, the CDR3 is TGTGCCAGTAGTCAGGGATTTCGCACTGAAGCTTTCTTT.

The chain couples TRBV6-6 to TRBJ2-2; 7 nucleotides align to TRBD2. The germline gives CDR1 MNHNY, CDR2 SVGAGI (reference sequence). The V gene end was trimmed by 1 base and the J gene end by 4 bases; junction bases not matched to a gene: 3. The CDR3 is 15 residues long. Here the CDR3 DNA reads TGTGCCAGCAGTTACTATCGGACTAGCACCGGGGAGCTGTTTTTT. Translation gives CASSYYRTSTGELFF.

The chain couples TRBV7-4 to TRBJ2-7; possible D gene TRBD2, 5 bases. This CDR3 contains 12 residues. The germline CDR1 and CDR2 sequences are SGHVT and SQSDAQ. The ends were cut back, 5 bases at V and 2 bases at J, with 7 bases in the middle. This CDR3 reads CASSRRAYEQYF. In DNA, the CDR3 is TGTGCCAGCAGCCGGCGGGCCTACGAGCAGTACTTC.